These 4 T cell receptor beta chains share one sample of origin, sequenced in a study of blood T cell repertoires in COVID-19. Profiling relied on immunoSEQ multiplex PCR, and the TCRdb table lists in-frame clones only, not all of them. This repertoire shows roughly 190,000 clones, more than 80% found once; its top ten account for approximately 9.9%. The material sequenced was peripheral blood. Receptors originate from a woman between 35 and 50 years old with COVID-19, enrolled during active disease.

The chain uses TRBV24-1 and TRBJ2-3, with TRBD1 matching 12 bases. In germline, CDR1 is KGHDR, CDR2 SFDVKD. V was pared by 7 bases and J by 4 bases, with 2 bases of the junction left unmatched. This CDR3 is built from 14 residues. CDR3 in amino acids: CATRGTGGSDTQYF. The CDR3 DNA follows: TGTGCCACCAGGGGGACAGGGGGCTCAGATACGCAGTATTTT.

For the CDR3, the DNA is TGTGCCAGCAGTCCATACCGGGACTCCAGAGAAGCTTTCTTT. Its protein product is CASSPYRDSREAFF. The gene calls are TRBV6-5 and TRBJ1-1; TRBD1 is a possible D gene (5 bases). This CDR3 has 14 amino acids. Trimming left V 5 bases short and J 8 bases short, with 18 bases between. CDR1 and CDR2 (germline): MNHEY, SVGAGI.

The chain uses TRBV11-3 and TRBJ2-6; 7 bases agree with TRBD1. The junction had 12 bases not matched to a gene; V was cut back by 0 bases and J by 1 base. This CDR3 region has 20 residues. Germline V gene sequence: CDR1 SGHNT, CDR2 YENEEA. This CDR3 is CASSLEGPRGTFSGANVLTF. In nucleotides, the CDR3 is TGTGCCAGCAGCTTAGAGGGGCCCAGGGGGACCTTTTCTGGGGCCAACGTCCTGACTTTC.

The genes are TRBV19 and TRBJ1-1; no firm D call. The germline gives CDR1 LNHDA, CDR2 SQIVND (reference sequence). V lost 6 bases to trimming and J lost 3 bases, with 8 bases between them. The CDR3 covers 12 residues. As DNA, the CDR3 is TGTGCCAGTAGCAACTTGGACACTGAAGCTTTCTTT. Its protein is CASSNLDTEAFF.